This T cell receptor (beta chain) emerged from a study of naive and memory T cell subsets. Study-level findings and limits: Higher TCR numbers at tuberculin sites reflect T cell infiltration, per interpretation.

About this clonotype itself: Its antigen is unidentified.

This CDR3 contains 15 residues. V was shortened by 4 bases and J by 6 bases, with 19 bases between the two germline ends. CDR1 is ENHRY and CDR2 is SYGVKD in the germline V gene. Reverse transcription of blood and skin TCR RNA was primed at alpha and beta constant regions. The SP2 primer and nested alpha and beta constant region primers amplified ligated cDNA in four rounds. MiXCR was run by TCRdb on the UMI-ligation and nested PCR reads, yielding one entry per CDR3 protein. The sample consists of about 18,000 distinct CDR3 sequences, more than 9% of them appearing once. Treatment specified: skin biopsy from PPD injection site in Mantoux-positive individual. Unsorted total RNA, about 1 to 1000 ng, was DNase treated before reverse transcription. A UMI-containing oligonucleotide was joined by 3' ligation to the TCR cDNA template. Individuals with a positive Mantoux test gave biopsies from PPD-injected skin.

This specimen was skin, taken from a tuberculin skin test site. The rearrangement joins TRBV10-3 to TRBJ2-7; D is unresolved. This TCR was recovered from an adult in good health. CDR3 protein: CAISAPQSSRLEQYF. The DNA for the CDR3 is TGTGCCATCAGTGCCCCCCAGTCCAGCCGCCTCGAGCAGTACTTC.